This T cell receptor beta chain emerged from a study of OX40 agonist ivuxolimab in advanced cancers. Study results and limitations: It was also the case that some nonresponders had low normalized T-cell clonal expansion.

Germline V CDR1 and CDR2: SQVTM, ANQGSEA. CDR3 size: 12 residues. V lost 2 bases, J lost 6 bases, and 4 bases stayed unmatched. Using immunoSEQ multiplex PCR, the repertoire was profiled, and TCRdb retains in-frame clones only, with some absent. This sample carries roughly 5,200 clones, roughly three fifths of them seen once, and the ten largest clones take around half. A single count supports this clone. Its specificity is not known. The chain is built from TRBV29-1 and TRBJ2-7; 7 positions match TRBD1. The clonotype was recovered from an adult with an advanced solid tumor such as melanoma, head and neck, liver or kidney cancer. This material consisted of CD4+ or CD8+ T cells sorted from blood, taken in a trial of the OX40 agonist ivuxolimab. Written as DNA, the CDR3 is TGCAGCGTTGAATTGAGACAGGGCGAGCAGTACTTC. Amino acids: CSVELRQGEQYF.